A selection of T cell receptor beta chains follows, all from one sample in a study of chemoradiotherapy in HPV16-positive cancers. Sequenced by immunoSEQ multiplex PCR; TCRdb stores in-frame clones only, minus some. Of 30,000 or so clones listed, about 91% are singletons. The sample in question was blood, obtained from a patient who underwent chemoradiotherapy. The receptors here all came from a human donor with HPV-associated anogenital cancer. CDR3s include the opening cysteine and the closing phenylalanine or tryptophan. Each record gives: clone size, J gene, D gene, V gene, CDR3 DNA, CDR3 protein. D genes are given only for firm matches. Clone size appears in some rows only: once, few, many, or a class for an expanded clone.

>NA|TRBJ2-1|TRBD2|TRBV5-4
TGTGCCAGCATCGACGGGACTAGCTCGGCTGAGCAGTTCTTC
CASIDGTSSAEQFF
>NA|TRBJ1-5|NA|TRBV6-1
TGTGCCAGCAGTGTACAGGGAGCCAATCAGCCCCAGCATTTT
CASSVQGANQPQHF
>NA|TRBJ2-1|TRBD2|TRBV5-1
TGCGCCAGCAGCTCGACTAGCGGGCTCTACAATGAGCAGTTCTTC
CASSSTSGLYNEQFF
>NA|TRBJ2-7|NA|TRBV6-5
TGTGCCAGCAGCCCAGCCAGGAGCGCTTACTACGAGCAGTACTTC
CASSPARSAYYEQYF
>NA|TRBJ2-2|NA|TRBV7-8
TGTGCCAGCAGGAGGGGTGTGGACACCGGGGAGCTGTTTTTT
CASRRGVDTGELFF
>NA|TRBJ2-7|NA|TRBV14
TGTGCCAGCAGCCAAGAGGTCAGCCCAGGGTTTGCGGGGGAGCAGTACTTC
CASSQEVSPGFAGEQYF
>NA|TRBJ2-5|TRBD1|TRBV5-8
TGTGCCAGCAGCTTGAGTAAGGGTTACGGGACAGCTAAAGAGACCCAGTACTTC
CASSLSKGYGTAKETQYF
>NA|TRBJ2-7|NA|TRBV12-1
TGTGCCAGCAGCTTTGTGGCGGGAGGCTTTTTTCGGAAGTACTTC
CASSFVAGGFFRKYF
>NA|TRBJ2-1|NA|TRBV7-9
TGTGCCAGCAGCCCCGCGGGACCCGCGGTTGAGCAGTTCTTC
CASSPAGPAVEQFF
>once|TRBJ1-3|TRBD1|TRBV5-1
TGCGCCAGCAGCCTCGAACAGGGGTCAACAGCTGGAAACACCATATATTTT
CASSLEQGSTAGNTIYF
>NA|TRBJ1-1|NA|TRBV14
TGTGCCAGCAGCAGAGGTATGAACACTGAAGCTTTCTTT
CASSRGMNTEAFF
>NA|TRBJ2-1|TRBD2|TRBV27
TGTGCCAGCAGTCCACTAGCGGCCTGGGACAATGAGCAGTTCTTC
CASSPLAAWDNEQFF
>NA|TRBJ1-4|NA|TRBV11-2
TGTGCCAGCAGCCCTCAACAGGGTAACGAAAAACTGTTTTTT
CASSPQQGNEKLFF
>NA|TRBJ2-7|TRBD2|TRBV5-1
TGCGCCAGCAGCCTGGGAGGGCAGGCCTACGAGCAGTACTTC
CASSLGGQAYEQYF
>NA|TRBJ2-2|NA|TRBV9
TGTGCCAGCGCCCTCGGGACCTCCACCGGGGAGCTGTTTTTT
CASALGTSTGELFF
>NA|TRBJ2-2|NA|TRBV7-9
TGTGCCAGCAGTTGGGGCCCCACCGGGGAGCTGTTTTTT
CASSWGPTGELFF
>NA|TRBJ2-7|TRBD1|TRBV11-2
TGTGCCAGCACCGGGACAGGGCGCTACGAGCAGTACTTC
CASTGTGRYEQYF
>NA|TRBJ2-7|TRBD2|TRBV10-3
TGTGCCATCAGTAAGTCGAGCGGGGGGCCCTACGAGCAGTACTTC
CAISKSSGGPYEQYF
>NA|TRBJ1-3|NA|TRBV6-5
TGTGCCAGCAGTTCGCACGGGAACTCTGGAAACACCATATATTTT
CASSSHGNSGNTIYF
>NA|TRBJ1-2|NA|TRBV7-9
TGTGCCAGCAGCGGGGCTGAAGGGCGGGACGTCTATGGCTACACCTTC
CASSGAEGRDVYGYTF
>NA|TRBJ1-4|TRBD1|TRBV2
TGTGCCACCGTAGGACTGGGCAGGGGGGACGAAAAACTGTTTTTT
CATVGLGRGDEKLFF
>NA|TRBJ1-3|NA|TRBV7-2
TGTGCCAGCAGCTTAGAGCCGGGACGGACACGAAACACCATATATTTT
CASSLEPGRTRNTIYF
>NA|TRBJ2-5|TRBD2|TRBV2
TGTGCCAGCAGAACGGGACTAGCGGGACAAGAGACCCAGTACTTC
CASRTGLAGQETQYF
>NA|TRBJ1-1|NA|TRBV27
TGTGCCAGCAGACAGGGATGGAACTCCTTGGCTGCGAAGGGGACTGAAGCTTTCTTT
CASRQGWNSLAAKGTEAFF
>NA|TRBJ1-2|TRBD1|TRBV29-1
TGCAGCGTATATGGACAGGATCGCGGCTACACCTTC
CSVYGQDRGYTF
>NA|TRBJ2-7|TRBD1|TRBV4-1
TGCGCCAGCAGCCAAGCCTCAGGGGGCTACGAGCAGTACTTC
CASSQASGGYEQYF
>NA|TRBJ2-1|NA|TRBV5-1
TGCGCCAGCAGCTTGAATCCGGGCTCCAATGAGCAGTTCTTC
CASSLNPGSNEQFF
>NA|TRBJ2-2|TRBD1|TRBV5-1
TGCGCCAGCAGCCCTACACGACAGGGAGTATTCTTTTTTACCGGGGAGCTGTTTTTT
CASSPTRQGVFFFTGELFF
>NA|TRBJ2-3|TRBD1|TRBV19
TGTGCCACCTCAGACAGGGGCACAGATACGCAGTATTTT
CATSDRGTDTQYF
>once|TRBJ1-1|NA|TRBV4-1
TGCGCCAGCAGCCAACGGAATTTACAGGGGAACACTGAAGCTTTCTTT
CASSQRNLQGNTEAFF
>NA|TRBJ1-5|TRBD1|TRBV28
TGTGCCAGCAGTCCCGGGACAGGGGGCCTTTATAGCAATCAGCCCCAGCATTTT
CASSPGTGGLYSNQPQHF
>NA|TRBJ2-7|TRBD1|TRBV4-2
TGTGCCAGCAGCCCCGGACAGGGTAACTACGAGCAGTACTTC
CASSPGQGNYEQYF
>few|TRBJ2-6|NA|TRBV19
TGTGCCAGTAGCCCGCCGGGCAGGGCTGGGGCCAACGTCCTGACTTTC
CASSPPGRAGANVLTF
>NA|TRBJ2-2|NA|TRBV5-8
TGTGCCAGCAGCCTTTGGGGCAGAAAAACCGGGGAGCTGTTTTTT
CASSLWGRKTGELFF
>few|TRBJ1-4|NA|TRBV4-2
TGTGCCAGCAGCCAGGGGACAAGGGTGTCTGAAAAACTGTTTTTT
CASSQGTRVSEKLFF
>NA|TRBJ2-5|TRBD2|TRBV5-1
TGCGCCAGCAGCTCGAACGGGGGGGCCGGGGAGACCCAGTACTTC
CASSSNGGAGETQYF
>NA|TRBJ2-5|NA|TRBV18
TGTGCCAGCTCACCGGGGATCCAAGAGACCCAGTACTTC
CASSPGIQETQYF
>NA|TRBJ1-4|TRBD1|TRBV19
TGTGCCAGTAGCCAAAGGACAGGCGCGAATGAAAAACTGTTTTTT
CASSQRTGANEKLFF
>NA|TRBJ2-7|TRBD1|TRBV30
TGTGCCTGGGCACAGGGGAACTCCTACGAGCAGTACTTC
CAWAQGNSYEQYF
>once|TRBJ2-7|NA|TRBV28
TGTGCCAGCCAACGCGAGAGGGGAAGGGAGCAGTACTTC
CASQRERGREQYF
>NA|TRBJ2-3|NA|TRBV5-1
TGCGCCAGCAGCTTACGGAGCCGAGACTGGGGGACAGATACGCAGTATTTT
CASSLRSRDWGTDTQYF
>NA|TRBJ1-1|NA|TRBV6-4
TGTGCCAGCAGTGAAGGGGACGGGACTGAAGCTTTCTTT
CASSEGDGTEAFF
>NA|TRBJ2-3|TRBD2|TRBV19
TGTGCCACTCTAAGACGGGGACTAGCGGGAGCCACAGATACGCAGTATTTT
CATLRRGLAGATDTQYF